A selection of T cell receptor beta chains follows, all from one sample in a study of human thymus T cells. This table comes from immunoSEQ multiplex PCR, and its TCRdb copy is limited to in-frame clones, with some not included. This sample has roughly 86,000 clones, with 95% to 98% found just once. Sequenced input: thymus tissue. The receptors shown here come from a boy younger than two with a congenital heart defect but otherwise immunologically healthy. Both conserved end residues are part of each CDR3. The D gene is left open where the match is weak. Size is stated for part of the rows, as once, few or many counts, or as a class when the clone is expanded.

V gene	clone size	D gene	J gene	CDR3 DNA	CDR3 protein
TRBV11-3	NA	NA	TRBJ2-7	TGTGCCAGCAACATGAGGGGTTACGAGCAGTACTTC	CASNMRGYEQYF
TRBV6-6	NA	TRBD1	TRBJ1-1	TGTGCCAGCAGGGACACAGGGGACACTGAAGCTTTCTTT	CASRDTGDTEAFF
TRBV19	NA	NA	TRBJ1-5	TGTGCCAGTAGCTCACAGAGGGTGGGACATCAGCCCCAGCATTTT	CASSSQRVGHQPQHF
TRBV30	NA	TRBD1	TRBJ1-2	TGTGCCTGGAGCCCTACAGGGGCCGGGCAGGACTATGGCTACACCTTC	CAWSPTGAGQDYGYTF
TRBV6-1	NA	NA	TRBJ2-1	TGTGCCAGCAGTGATGGAGGGTGGAGAGGGGAGCGTTACAATGAGCAGTTCTTC	CASSDGGWRGERYNEQFF
TRBV5-4	NA	NA	TRBJ1-2	TGTGCCAGCAGCTTTCCGAGAATTCCCTATGGCTACACCTTC	CASSFPRIPYGYTF
TRBV5-8	NA	NA	TRBJ2-1	TGTGCCAGCAGCGGTTGTTTGGGGCTAGACAATGAGCAGTTCTTC	CASSGCLGLDNEQFF
TRBV29-1	NA	NA	TRBJ2-7	TGCAGCGTAGTAAACTGGGGTTCGAGCGAGCAGTACTTC	CSVVNWGSSEQYF
TRBV5-4	NA	TRBD1	TRBJ2-3	TGTGCCAGCAGCCCGGAGACAGGGATGGGGCCCACAGATACGCAGTATTTT	CASSPETGMGPTDTQYF
TRBV30	NA	NA	TRBJ2-2	TGTGCCTGGAGTGAGCAGGGTCCCACCGGGGAGCTGTTTTTT	CAWSEQGPTGELFF
TRBV27	NA	NA	TRBJ2-2	TGTGCCAGCAGGGACACCCTGAACACCGGGGAGCTGTTTTTT	CASRDTLNTGELFF
TRBV5-1	once	TRBD1	TRBJ1-2	TGCGCCAGCAGCTTAGGACAGGGGGTCTATGGCTACACCTTC	CASSLGQGVYGYTF
TRBV6-1	NA	TRBD1	TRBJ1-2	TGTGCCAGCATTAGGGACAGTCCCTATGGCTACACCTTC	CASIRDSPYGYTF
TRBV7-9	NA	NA	TRBJ2-1	TGTGCCAGCATACAGGGAAGCACCTACAATGAGCAGTTCTTC	CASIQGSTYNEQFF
TRBV25-1	NA	NA	TRBJ2-5	TGTGCCAGCGGGCATAAGGCTAGGGAGACCCAGTACTTC	CASGHKARETQYF
TRBV19	NA	NA	TRBJ1-4	TGTGCCAGTAGGGTAATCTTTGCAACTAATGAAAAACTGTTTTTT	CASRVIFATNEKLFF
TRBV7-9	once	NA	TRBJ2-7	TGTGCCAGCAGCCCCAAACAGGGTTTGCGGGAGCAGTACTTC	CASSPKQGLREQYF
TRBV19	NA	TRBD1	TRBJ2-1	TGTGCCAGTAGTATGGGGGACAGGGTAACCTACAATGAGCAGTTCTTC	CASSMGDRVTYNEQFF
TRBV7-9	NA	TRBD1	TRBJ1-6	TGTGCCAGCAGCCTGGGACAGACGTTTAATTCACCCCTCCACTTT	CASSLGQTFNSPLHF
TRBV2	NA	NA	TRBJ2-7	TGTGCCAGCAGTGTTCCTCCACCCCCCTACGAGCAGTACTTC	CASSVPPPPYEQYF
TRBV10-3	NA	NA	TRBJ2-7	TGTGCCATCAGTTTCAGGTCTATGCAGGCCTACGAGCAGTACTTC	CAISFRSMQAYEQYF
TRBV6-6	NA	NA	TRBJ1-4	TGTGCCAGCAGTTACGGACGGCCGGCGGAAAAACTGTTTTTT	CASSYGRPAEKLFF
TRBV10-3	NA	TRBD2	TRBJ2-2	TGTGCCATCAGTGAGTCGAGTAGCGGGAGCCCCAACACCGGGGAGCTGTTTTTT	CAISESSSGSPNTGELFF
TRBV4-3	NA	NA	TRBJ2-5	TGCGCCAGCAGCCAAGCCGGAAGGGGAGAGACCCAGTACTTC	CASSQAGRGETQYF
TRBV7-8	NA	NA	TRBJ2-3	TGTGCCAGCAGCGGAAGGGGCCCTCGAAGCACAGATACGCAGTATTTT	CASSGRGPRSTDTQYF
TRBV6-6	NA	NA	TRBJ2-5	TGTGCCAGCAGTTACTCCACGACGGGGAGGACCCAGTACTTC	CASSYSTTGRTQYF
TRBV6-5	NA	TRBD2	TRBJ2-3	TGTGCCAGCAGCCCACACAGCGGGGTCACAGATACGCAGTATTTT	CASSPHSGVTDTQYF
TRBV2	NA	TRBD1	TRBJ2-1	TGTGCCAGCAGAGACAGGGGAGACAATGAGCAGTTCTTC	CASRDRGDNEQFF
TRBV5-1	NA	NA	TRBJ2-7	TGCGCCAGCAGCTCTGGGGTGCCTTCCTACGAGCAGTACTTC	CASSSGVPSYEQYF
TRBV5-6	NA	TRBD2	TRBJ2-7	TGTGCCAGCAGCCACCTAGGGCTAGCGGGAGTCGAGCAGTACTTC	CASSHLGLAGVEQYF
TRBV7-2	NA	NA	TRBJ1-2	TGTGCCAGCAGCTTAGGTCAGGGAGATGGCTACACCTTC	CASSLGQGDGYTF
TRBV19	few	TRBD2	TRBJ2-7	TGTGCCAGTAGTTCTAGCGGGAGAGACTACGAGCAGTACTTC	CASSSSGRDYEQYF
TRBV9	NA	TRBD1	TRBJ1-3	TGTGCCAGCAGTCCTGACAGGGGACGCCCCTCTGGAAACACCATATATTTT	CASSPDRGRPSGNTIYF
TRBV6-6	once	TRBD1	TRBJ2-7	TGTGCCAGCAGTTACTCCGGACAGGGTATCCACGAGCAGTACTTC	CASSYSGQGIHEQYF
TRBV15	NA	NA	TRBJ1-1	TGTGCCACCAGCAGAGGAGGGGCAGGAGGGTATCTGACTGAAGCTTTCTTT	CATSRGGAGGYLTEAFF
TRBV19	NA	NA	TRBJ2-4	TGTGCCAGTAGCTCTCAAGAGGAGGCCAAAAACATTCAGTACTTC	CASSSQEEAKNIQYF
TRBV5-5	NA	NA	TRBJ1-4	TGTGCCAGCAGGTCGGACAGCCATAATGAAAAACTGTTTTTT	CASRSDSHNEKLFF
TRBV4-2	NA	NA	TRBJ1-1	TGTGCCAGCAGCGAACCTAGGGGCAGGGCTGACACTGAAGCTTTCTTT	CASSEPRGRADTEAFF
TRBV4-2	NA	TRBD1	TRBJ2-7	TGTGCCAGCAGCCAAGAAAAGTTTACCGGGACAGGGAACGACGAGCAGTACTTC	CASSQEKFTGTGNDEQYF
TRBV11-2	once	TRBD1	TRBJ2-7	TGTGCCAGCAGACCCACGAGGGGACAGAGATACGAGCAGTACTTC	CASRPTRGQRYEQYF
TRBV2	NA	TRBD1	TRBJ2-7	TGTGCCAGCGGGGGACAGGGGTTCTCCTACGAGCAGTACTTC	CASGGQGFSYEQYF
TRBV30	NA	NA	TRBJ2-5	TGTGCCTGGAAAGGGCCGCGCAGAATACAAGAGACCCAGTACTTC	CAWKGPRRIQETQYF
TRBV5-1	few	TRBD1	TRBJ2-4	TGCGCCAGCAGCTTAGGACAGGGGGCCAAAAACATTCAGTACTTC	CASSLGQGAKNIQYF
TRBV5-6	NA	NA	TRBJ2-6	TGTGCCAGCAGAAAACCTCAGGGCGCCCACTCTGGGGCCAACGTCCTGACTTTC	CASRKPQGAHSGANVLTF
TRBV25-1	NA	NA	TRBJ1-1	TGTGCCAGCAGCCAACCGGGGGGTAACACTGAAGCTTTCTTT	CASSQPGGNTEAFF
TRBV6-6	NA	NA	TRBJ2-7	TGTGCCAGCACCTCCGACCCATCCTCTCCCTACGAGCAGTACTTC	CASTSDPSSPYEQYF
TRBV5-1	NA	NA	TRBJ2-6	TGCGCCACCCACGGGCAGGGAGCTTACTCTGGGGCCAACGTCCTGACTTTC	CATHGQGAYSGANVLTF
TRBV6-5	NA	TRBD1	TRBJ2-7	TGTGCCAGCAGTTCCCCGGACAGGGGGGACGTCTACGAGCAGTACTTC	CASSSPDRGDVYEQYF
TRBV6-6	NA	NA	TRBJ1-3	TGTGCCAGCAGTCAGGGGTCTGGAAACACCATATATTTT	CASSQGSGNTIYF
TRBV5-6	once	NA	TRBJ1-5	TGTGCCAGCAGCTTGTACAGGGAACGGCTGAGTCAGCCCCAGCATTTT	CASSLYRERLSQPQHF
TRBV29-1	NA	NA	TRBJ1-4	TGCAGCGCTGGGGTGGAGGATGAAAAACTGTTTTTT	CSAGVEDEKLFF
TRBV19	NA	NA	TRBJ2-3	TGTGCCAGTATCTCGAGGGGGGGTTCTAGCACAGATACGCAGTATTTT	CASISRGGSSTDTQYF
TRBV18	few	NA	TRBJ1-6	TGTGCCAGCTCACTCGGACAGATAAATTCACCCCTCCACTTT	CASSLGQINSPLHF
TRBV7-2	NA	TRBD2	TRBJ2-4	TGTGCCAGCAGCTTAGGGCGAGGGGCCAAGCGGGAGGACAAAAACATTCAGTACTTC	CASSLGRGAKREDKNIQYF
TRBV11-2	NA	NA	TRBJ2-2	TGTGCCAGCAGCTCCAAGCCGAGGACTCAGACCGGGGAGCTGTTTTTT	CASSSKPRTQTGELFF
TRBV4-3	NA	NA	TRBJ2-7	TGCGCCAGCAGCCAAGAGGCGGGACGACACTTAAGCTCCTACGAGCAGTACTTC	CASSQEAGRHLSSYEQYF
TRBV9	NA	NA	TRBJ2-1	TGTGCCAGCAGCGTAGCAGGGTCTGAGCAGTTCTTC	CASSVAGSEQFF
TRBV12-5	NA	NA	TRBJ1-5	TGTGCTAGTGGTTTGGGTCCGGATAGCAATCAGCCCCAGCATTTT	CASGLGPDSNQPQHF
TRBV25-1	NA	NA	TRBJ1-3	TGTGCCAGCAGTGGCTCTGATTCTCGGGACAATCCTAGAAACACCATATATTTT	CASSGSDSRDNPRNTIYF
TRBV5-6	NA	NA	TRBJ2-7	TGTGCCAGCAGCTTGTTTCTTGAGGGGGGAGGGTTCTTCTACGAGCAGTACTTC	CASSLFLEGGGFFYEQYF